Below, 3 T cell receptor beta chains from the same sample are listed, as sequenced in a study of T cells after yellow fever vaccination. Each CDR3 protein is one row after TCRdb ran MiXCR on the 5' RACE reads. This sample has 55,000 or so distinct CDR3 sequences, with more than 6.5% found just once. Sequences were derived from CD8+ T cells not binding an NS4B(214-222) dextramer, sorted from PBMCs, sampled approximately 47 days after the first yellow fever vaccination. All receptors derive from a man in his late teens or twenties who received the YFV17D yellow fever vaccine.

The chain is built from TRBV20-1 and TRBJ1-1; D gene unclear. CDR1 and CDR2 from the germline V gene are DFQATT and SNEGSKA (reference sequence). This CDR3 spans 14 amino acids. V was trimmed by 0 bases and J by 4 bases, leaving 12 bases between them. The CDR3 nucleotides read TGCAGTGCTAGAGAGCTGGGCGGCGGCACTGAAGCTTTCTTT. Protein product: CSARELGGGTEAFF.

The chain links TRBV5-4 to TRBJ2-7, with 8 positions matching TRBD2. The germline V gene encodes CDR1 SGHNT and CDR2 YYREEE (reference sequence). The V and J ends lost 2 bases and 3 bases, in that order; junction bases with no gene match: 4. The CDR3 totals 14 residues. CDR3 residues: CASSFHGGDYEQYF. CDR3 nucleotides: TGTGCCAGCAGCTTCCACGGGGGGGACTACGAGCAGTACTTC.

The gene calls are TRBV12-3 or TRBV12-4 and TRBJ1-5; tentative D call: TRBD1 (5 bases). The CDR3 is 16 residues long. Trimming took off 4 bases at V and 7 bases at J, with 20 bases between the two ends. For the CDR3, the DNA is TGTGCCAGCAGTTCTCAGCCGGGGGGGAGCGGGCAGCCCCAGCATTTT. The encoded protein is CASSSQPGGSGQPQHF.